Listed below are T cell receptor beta chains from one sample, sequenced in a study of shared clonotypes between healthy human individuals. Profiling relied on immunoSEQ multiplex PCR, and the TCRdb table lists in-frame clones only, not all of them. Altogether about 2.2 million clones are present, around 95% being singletons, with the ten largest covering 1.5% to 2%. Material: naive CD8+ T cells from PBMCs. These receptors were taken from a man between 18 and 29 years old in good health. Some clones in this sample may be carry-over from other donors' samples. Both conserved end residues are part of each CDR3.

v_call: TRBV5-4
cdr3_aa: CASSFFSGNTGELFF

v_call: TRBV27
cdr3_aa: CASRPHYQVATNEKLFF

v_call: TRBV10-3
cdr3_aa: CAIGHGSNQPQHF

v_call: TRBV7-6
cdr3_aa: CASSLEPGQAQSSAGYTF

v_call: TRBV5-4
cdr3_aa: CASSLAAGPNQETQYF

v_call: TRBV9
cdr3_aa: CASSVDHEQYF

v_call: TRBV28
cdr3_aa: CASSARPAEQYF

v_call: TRBV4-2
cdr3_aa: CASSGTHSLAEQYF

v_call: TRBV27
cdr3_aa: CASSSGARSNQPQHF

v_call: TRBV20-1
cdr3_aa: CSARAGQRKFF

v_call: TRBV28
cdr3_aa: CASSPSTGRTHEQYF

v_call: TRBV10-3
cdr3_aa: CAISGRGAGTDYGYTF

v_call: TRBV27
cdr3_aa: CASSPGLAEWVSGEQYF

v_call: TRBV7-9
cdr3_aa: CASGSLGKNEQFF

v_call: TRBV7-9
cdr3_aa: CASSLVSQSQETQYF

v_call: TRBV4-1
cdr3_aa: CASSQDIGQGVYEQYF

v_call: TRBV5-6
cdr3_aa: CASSLWGYFSGANVLTF

v_call: TRBV7-3
cdr3_aa: CASSLGVATEQFF

v_call: TRBV19
cdr3_aa: CASSIRQGAPHEQYF

v_call: TRBV5-6
cdr3_aa: CASSPGGRWYEQYF

v_call: TRBV6-4
cdr3_aa: CAPGTRIYEQYF

v_call: TRBV4-1
cdr3_aa: CASSQDRGVSYEQYF

v_call: TRBV6-5
cdr3_aa: CASGSRIGETQYF